This T cell receptor (beta chain) is drawn from a study of PD-1 blockade in classical Hodgkin lymphoma. Trimming took off 1 base at V and 0 bases at J, with 7 bases between the two ends. Germline values: CDR1 SGHAT, CDR2 FQNNGV. The CDR3 is made up of 15 amino acids. The study, taken as a whole, reports: By cycle point C4D1, TCR diversity had risen significantly in CD4+ cells (but not CD8+ cells).

In the case of this clone: The antigen is unknown.

TCRdb's copy holds only in-frame clones and misses some; the assay was immunoSEQ multiplex PCR. Counted here are 20,000 to 25,000 clones, over 60% occurring once; the ten biggest clones make up 15% to 20%. Regarding time point: cycle 4 day 1 (C4D1), after 5 to 7 weeks of nivolumab. Brentuximab vedotin exposure varied, and every patient relapsed after autologous stem cell transplantation. The TCR was taken from a human donor with classical Hodgkin lymphoma. The V call is TRBV11-2, the J call TRBJ2-1; D gene ambiguous. Sequences were derived from peripheral blood mononuclear cells (PBMCs), sampled before the fourth cycle of nivolumab. The CDR3 DNA follows: TGTGCCAGCAGCTTAGGTGGCAGCTCCTACAATGAGCAGTTCTTC. Protein sequence: CASSLGGSSYNEQFF.